The entry that follows covers one T cell receptor beta chain sequence. The antigen remains undetermined. The CDR3 sequence is 19 residues long. Germline loops: CDR1 MDHEN, CDR2 SYDVKM. The trim removed 3 bases at V and 5 bases at J, leaving 17 bases unmatched. The sample is drawn from a study of vaccination and CD4 T cells after COVID-19. Regarding the study as a whole: Convalescent participants were relatively few, and none had early post-infection timepoints studied. Spike mono-reactivity was shown by 304 of 307 vaccine-specific clones in convalescent patients.

The Oncomine TCR Beta short-read assay was applied to DNA of cultured CD4+ T cells. TCRdb passed the PCR reads through MiXCR, listing each CDR3 protein once. This sample has around 7,100 distinct CDR3 sequences, with 73% found just once. Noted treatment: approximately nine-day PBMC culture with coronavirus spike peptide pools or control peptides (ViraFEST assay). The authors replaced half the medium with fresh IL-2 medium on days 3 and 7. The TCR sequence derives from a human donor who had recovered from COVID-19. The sequenced sample consisted of CD4+ T cells from blood, cultured in vitro. The chain employs TRBV28 and TRBJ1-5, with 9 bases that match TRBD1. Here the CDR3 DNA reads TGTGCCAGCAGTTTCCTCGACTTACAGGGGGCGCGGGGGTATCAGCCCCAGCATTTT. Its translation: CASSFLDLQGARGYQPQHF.